The 20 T cell receptor beta chains in this list originate from one sample, sequenced in a study of monozygotic twins with inflammatory bowel disease. With the 5' RACE reads reprocessed, TCRdb shows one record per CDR3 protein and no DNA. Here the sample table reports about 160,000 distinct CDR3 sequences. The sequencing sample was made of blood. These receptors all come from a human donor with ulcerative colitis or Crohn's disease, or a healthy co-twin of an affected twin (not recorded which).

The chain employs TRBV29-1 and TRBJ2-1; TCRdb's D call, TRBD2, is unchecked because there is no DNA. The CDR3 has 12 residues. Germline CDR1 and CDR2: SQVTM and ANQGSEA. The CDR3 loop is CSVERVYNEQFF.

CDR3 sequence: CASSIWDRNTGELFF. The chain joins TRBV19 to TRBJ2-2; without DNA, the TCRdb call of TRBD1 cannot be checked. Germline V lookup: CDR1 LNHDA, CDR2 SQIVND (reference sequence). The length of the CDR3 is 15 residues.

V and J are TRBV20-1 and TRBJ1-1; the TCRdb D gene call, TRBD1, has no DNA to confirm it. The CDR3 has 14 amino acids. CDR1 and CDR2 (germline): DFQATT, SNEGSKA (reference sequence). CDR3 sequence reads: CSARNGGMNTEAFF.

The chain is built from TRBV7-3 and TRBJ1-1; TCRdb gives TRBD1 as the D gene, but with no DNA this cannot be confirmed. Germline loops: CDR1 SGHTA, CDR2 FQGTGA. The CDR3 runs to 14 residues. Here the CDR3 reads CASRLDRTNTEAFF.

This chain joins TRBV6-5 and TRBJ1-1; the D call of TRBD1 rests on TCRdb alone, since no DNA is present to check it. Germline V gene data show CDR1 as MNHEY and CDR2 as SVGAGI. The CDR3 runs 16 residues. The CDR3 is CASSYLPGQGAFGAFF.

The rearrangement joins TRBV20-1 to TRBJ2-1. The CDR3 is 14 amino acids. Looked up from germline, CDR1 is DFQATT and CDR2 is SNEGSKA (reference sequence). CDR3 region: CSASEISSYNEQFF.

The chain is built from TRBV9 and TRBJ2-5; TCRdb calls TRBD1, which cannot be checked without DNA. Germline V gene data show CDR1 as SGDLS and CDR2 as YYNGEE. The CDR3 spans 13 residues. The CDR3 protein is CASSAGGLETQYF.

The chain employs TRBV20-1 and TRBJ1-2; the TCRdb call, TRBD1, lacks DNA for checking. Germline CDR1 and CDR2: DFQATT and SNEGSKA (reference sequence). The CDR3 loop spans 14 amino acids. CDR3: CSAPSGGPTYGYTF.

This chain joins TRBV11-2 and TRBJ2-7; there is no DNA to check the TCRdb D call of TRBD1. Germline V CDR1 and CDR2: SGHAT, FQNNGV. This CDR3 is 14 amino acids long. The CDR3 spells CASSLVPGHGEQYF.

The V call is TRBV12-3 or TRBV12-4, the J call TRBJ2-7. This CDR3 spans 13 amino acids. The CDR3 protein is CASRGPSSYEQYF.

The chain links TRBV7-9 to TRBJ1-1; TCRdb's D gene call, TRBD1, goes unchecked for lack of DNA. This CDR3 contains 15 residues. Looked up from germline, CDR1 is SEHNR and CDR2 is FQNEAQ (reference sequence). The CDR3 spells CASSSPRDGNTEAFF.

The gene calls are TRBV20-1 and TRBJ1-1; TCRdb designates TRBD1, a call that cannot be tested without DNA. The CDR3 extends over 16 amino acids. Germline V gives CDR1 DFQATT, CDR2 SNEGSKA (reference sequence). CDR3: CSARDPGQGAGTEAFF.

This chain uses TRBV20-1 with TRBJ2-7; as DNA is missing, the TRBD1 call by TCRdb cannot be tested. CDR1 is DFQATT and CDR2 is SNEGSKA in the germline V gene (reference sequence). The CDR3 runs to 13 residues. Here the CDR3 reads CSARGSLGWEQYF.

The chain is built from TRBV29-1 and TRBJ1-1; absent DNA, TCRdb's TRBD1 call cannot be checked. The CDR3 has 13 amino acids. Germline CDR1 is SQVTM and CDR2 is ANQGSEA. The CDR3 sequence: CSGWTGGVTEAFF.

V gene TRBV20-1 combines with J gene TRBJ1-5; TCRdb names TRBD1, which stays unverified in the absence of DNA. This CDR3 is built from 16 residues. The germline V gene encodes CDR1 DFQATT and CDR2 SNEGSKA (reference sequence). The CDR3 sequence is CSAAGGQGSDYQPQHF.

The V call is TRBV3-1, the J call TRBJ2-5; TCRdb designates TRBD1, a call that cannot be tested without DNA. The CDR3 runs to 13 residues. In germline, CDR1 is LGHDT, CDR2 YNNKEL (reference sequence). CDR3 sequence reads: CASSHSRGGTQYF.

The rearrangement uses TRBV7-2 and TRBJ1-2. CDR3 size: 12 residues. The germline gives CDR1 SGHTA, CDR2 FQGNSA. CDR3 in amino acids: CASSFQVAGYTF.

The chain is built from TRBV7-2 and TRBJ2-3. Germline V gene lookup returns CDR1 SGHTA and CDR2 FQGNSA. This CDR3 is 12 amino acids long. CDR3 in amino acids: CASSLSRNTQYF.

This rearrangement joins TRBV27 to TRBJ2-7. The CDR3 totals 14 residues. Germline assignment: CDR1 MNHEY and CDR2 SMNVEV (reference sequence). The CDR3 spells CASSSFSGSYEQYF.

The chain couples TRBV7-2 to TRBJ1-5. The germline V gene has CDR1 SGHTA and CDR2 FQGNSA. CDR3 length: 15 amino acids. CDR3 sequence reads: CASRLGGDVNQPQHF. The whole variable domain, remainder taken from reference TRBV7-2 and TRBJ1-5, is GAGVSQSPSNKVTEKGKDVELRCDPISGHTALYWYRQSLGQGLEFLIYFQGNSAPDKSGLPSDRFSAERTGGSVSTLTIQRTQQEDSAVYLCASRLGGDVNQPQHFGDGTRLSIL.